This T cell receptor (beta chain) was sequenced for a study of blood T cell repertoires in COVID-19. Patients in Seattle were enrolled during active infection, then followed longitudinally. Assay: immunoSEQ multiplex PCR; the TCRdb copy retains only in-frame clones and omits some. This sample has around 60,000 clones; approximately 83% occur once, and the top ten carry approximately 10%. The CDR3 is made up of 12 amino acids. V gave up 8 bases and J gave up 5 bases, with 13 bases separating them. The V gene's germline CDR1 is MNHEY and CDR2 SVGAGI. J is TRBJ2-7 and V is TRBV6-5; D is perhaps TRBD2 (6 bases). Material for sequencing was peripheral blood. The receptor's source is a man aged 50 to 60 with COVID-19, enrolled during active disease. CDR3 in DNA: TGTGCCAGCCGGCGGGGCAGGGACGAGCAGTACTTC. Translating it yields CASRRGRDEQYF.